The entry that follows covers one T cell receptor beta chain sequence. The antigen remains unidentified. Germline values: CDR1 MNHEY, CDR2 SMNVEV (reference sequence). This CDR3 contains 15 residues. The J segment lost 4 bases and the V segment lost 5 bases, leaving 7 bases of the junction unmatched. This entry comes from a study of shared clonotypes between healthy human individuals. Study-wide results and caveats: The authors expected sequencing depth to affect clonotype sharing among donors. Only a few donors were included, so the genetic and exposure-history diversity represented was limited.

Assay execution proceeded at the deep level. On sorted subsets, replicate PCRs used 200 to 250 ng DNA, or about 30,000 T cell genomes. Measured with immunoSEQ multiplex PCR; TCRdb has only the in-frame clones, and not every one. The sample contains about 330,000 clones, around 86% of which appear only once. The V call is TRBV27, the J call TRBJ2-2; 7 nucleotides line up with TRBD2. The sample taken for sequencing was memory CD8+ T cells sorted from blood. The subset here: CD45RO+ cells pooled with CCR7-negative TemRA cells. The sequence came from a man between 18 and 35 years old in good health. The CDR3 region has the DNA TGTGCCAGCAGTGACCTAGCGGTGATCACCGGGGAGCTGTTTTTT. This sequence encodes CASSDLAVITGELFF.